The rows below give T cell receptor beta chains drawn from one sample of a study of blood T cell repertoires in COVID-19. Measured with immunoSEQ multiplex PCR; TCRdb has only the in-frame clones, and not every one. The sample carries 300,000 to 350,000 clones, about 90% recorded once. The sequencing sample was made of peripheral blood. These TCRs come from a woman aged 40 to 50 with COVID-19, enrolled during active disease. Both conserved end residues are part of each CDR3. The D gene is left open where the match is weak. Part of the rows lack a size; the others show once, few, many or a class for expanded clones.

V gene: TRBV27
J gene: TRBJ1-3
clone size: .
D gene: .
CDR3 DNA: TGTGCCAGCAGCCGACTTAACTCAGGGGAAAACACCATATATTTT
CDR3 protein: CASSRLNSGENTIYF

V gene: TRBV11-3
J gene: TRBJ1-3
clone size: .
D gene: .
CDR3 DNA: TGTGCCAGCAGCTTAGGAGGGTCGCAAGTGGACACCATATATTTT
CDR3 protein: CASSLGGSQVDTIYF

V gene: TRBV5-1
J gene: TRBJ1-1
clone size: .
D gene: .
CDR3 DNA: TGCGCCAGCAGCTTGGAATCCCCAGGAGGAACTGAAGCTTTCTTT
CDR3 protein: CASSLESPGGTEAFF

V gene: TRBV7-7
J gene: TRBJ2-5
clone size: .
D gene: TRBD1
CDR3 DNA: TGTGCTAGCAGTCACAGGGGGCATTCCCAAGAGACCCAGTACTTC
CDR3 protein: CASSHRGHSQETQYF

V gene: TRBV7-2
J gene: TRBJ2-1
clone size: .
D gene: .
CDR3 DNA: TGTGCCAGCAGCTTAGTAGGGGGGGCTTGGAATGAGCAGTTCTTC
CDR3 protein: CASSLVGGAWNEQFF

V gene: TRBV5-1
J gene: TRBJ2-2
clone size: .
D gene: .
CDR3 DNA: TGCGCCAGCAGCTTGCACAGGAACACCGGGGAGCTGTTTTTT
CDR3 protein: CASSLHRNTGELFF

V gene: TRBV7-6
J gene: TRBJ2-1
clone size: .
D gene: .
CDR3 DNA: TGTGCCAGCAGCTTAAGCGGGCCCCGCTCCTACAATGAGCAGTTCTTC
CDR3 protein: CASSLSGPRSYNEQFF

V gene: TRBV4-1
J gene: TRBJ1-1
clone size: .
D gene: .
CDR3 DNA: TGCGCCAGCAGCCAAGATGATAACAGGCCGCGGCGAGAAGCTTTCTTT
CDR3 protein: CASSQDDNRPRREAFF

V gene: TRBV15
J gene: TRBJ2-7
clone size: few
D gene: TRBD1
CDR3 DNA: TGTGCCACCACTGAACGGGACAGGGGGACCGAGCAGTACTTC
CDR3 protein: CATTERDRGTEQYF

V gene: TRBV10-3
J gene: TRBJ2-3
clone size: .
D gene: TRBD2
CDR3 DNA: TGTGCCATCAGGGCCGCGGAAAGTCTAGCGGGGTTCACAGATACGCAGTATTTT
CDR3 protein: CAIRAAESLAGFTDTQYF

V gene: TRBV7-6
J gene: TRBJ1-3
clone size: .
D gene: TRBD1
CDR3 DNA: TGTGCCAGCAGCCCAAGACAGGGCTCTGGAAACACCATATATTTT
CDR3 protein: CASSPRQGSGNTIYF

V gene: TRBV28
J gene: TRBJ2-2
clone size: .
D gene: TRBD2
CDR3 DNA: TGTGCCAGCACCCTATGGGCGGGAGTAAATACCGGGGAGCTGTTTTTT
CDR3 protein: CASTLWAGVNTGELFF

V gene: TRBV11-3
J gene: TRBJ2-2
clone size: .
D gene: .
CDR3 DNA: TGTGCCAGCAGCCTGCAGGGGCGGCGGGCTAACACCGGGGAGCTGTTTTTT
CDR3 protein: CASSLQGRRANTGELFF

V gene: TRBV6-5
J gene: TRBJ2-1
clone size: .
D gene: TRBD2
CDR3 DNA: TGTGCCAGCAGTTACTTAAGGGCTAGCGGGAGCAATGAGCAGTTCTTC
CDR3 protein: CASSYLRASGSNEQFF

V gene: TRBV7-2
J gene: TRBJ2-3
clone size: .
D gene: TRBD1
CDR3 DNA: TGTGCCAGCAGCTTAGCAGAGACAGGGACAGATACGCAGTATTTT
CDR3 protein: CASSLAETGTDTQYF

V gene: TRBV6-6
J gene: TRBJ2-2
clone size: .
D gene: .
CDR3 DNA: TGTGCCAGCAGCCGACGGGGGCAGGGGGATTTCACCGGGGAGCTGTTTTTT
CDR3 protein: CASSRRGQGDFTGELFF

V gene: TRBV28
J gene: TRBJ1-2
clone size: .
D gene: .
CDR3 DNA: TGTGCCAGCAGTTTATTCTATGACAGTATATATGGCTACACCTTC
CDR3 protein: CASSLFYDSIYGYTF

V gene: TRBV6-2/TRBV6-3
J gene: TRBJ1-2
clone size: .
D gene: .
CDR3 DNA: TGTGCCAGCAGTTACGGAAGGTCACAGGAACATTTGGCTGGCTACACCTTC
CDR3 protein: CASSYGRSQEHLAGYTF

V gene: TRBV24-1
J gene: TRBJ1-3
clone size: .
D gene: TRBD1
CDR3 DNA: TGTGCCACCAGTGACCCTCCGGGACAGGAGAGCTCTGGAAACACCATATATTTT
CDR3 protein: CATSDPPGQESSGNTIYF

V gene: TRBV27
J gene: TRBJ2-3
clone size: .
D gene: TRBD1
CDR3 DNA: TGTGCCAGCAGTACCAGGGGGCCCACAGATACGCAGTATTTT
CDR3 protein: CASSTRGPTDTQYF

V gene: TRBV7-3
J gene: TRBJ1-1
clone size: once
D gene: TRBD1
CDR3 DNA: TGTGCCAGCAGCCACCCAGACAGGGGCGAAGCTTTCTTT
CDR3 protein: CASSHPDRGEAFF

V gene: TRBV12-3/TRBV12-4
J gene: TRBJ2-3
clone size: .
D gene: .
CDR3 DNA: TGTGCCAGCAGTCTAACCCCGGATACGCAGTATTTT
CDR3 protein: CASSLTPDTQYF

V gene: TRBV5-4
J gene: TRBJ2-2
clone size: .
D gene: TRBD2
CDR3 DNA: TGTGCCAGCAGCCTAAGGGCTAGCGGTCACGGGGAGCTGTTTTTT
CDR3 protein: CASSLRASGHGELFF

V gene: TRBV14
J gene: TRBJ1-1
clone size: .
D gene: .
CDR3 DNA: TGTGCCAGCAGCCAAGATATACCCAGGGTGGGGACTGAAGCTTTCTTT
CDR3 protein: CASSQDIPRVGTEAFF

V gene: TRBV27
J gene: TRBJ1-3
clone size: .
D gene: .
CDR3 DNA: TGTGCCAGCAAAATGGGGGGGGGCGTAGAAAACACCATATATTTT
CDR3 protein: CASKMGGGVENTIYF

V gene: TRBV28
J gene: TRBJ2-1
clone size: .
D gene: .
CDR3 DNA: TGTGCCAGCAGTTGGGGGGTATACAATGAGCAGTTCTTC
CDR3 protein: CASSWGVYNEQFF

V gene: TRBV11-3
J gene: TRBJ2-1
clone size: .
D gene: TRBD1
CDR3 DNA: TGTGCCAGCAGCTGGGGCAGGGGGCAGAATGAGCAGTTCTTC
CDR3 protein: CASSWGRGQNEQFF

V gene: TRBV5-4
J gene: TRBJ2-1
clone size: .
D gene: TRBD2
CDR3 DNA: TGTGCCAGCAGCTCGGGGGGACTGGACAATGAGCAGTTCTTC
CDR3 protein: CASSSGGLDNEQFF

V gene: TRBV7-9
J gene: TRBJ2-3
clone size: .
D gene: TRBD1
CDR3 DNA: TGTGCCAGCAGCTTAGGGGGGGACAGGGGAGATACGCAGTATTTT
CDR3 protein: CASSLGGDRGDTQYF

V gene: TRBV18
J gene: TRBJ1-5
clone size: .
D gene: TRBD1
CDR3 DNA: TGTGCCAGCTCACCGGGACAGGGCGGGGGCAATCAGCCCCAGCATTTT
CDR3 protein: CASSPGQGGGNQPQHF

V gene: TRBV2
J gene: TRBJ2-7
clone size: .
D gene: TRBD1
CDR3 DNA: TGTGCCAGCAGTCCGAGGGCAGGACAGGGGGTATACGAGCAGTACTTC
CDR3 protein: CASSPRAGQGVYEQYF

V gene: TRBV24-1
J gene: TRBJ2-2
clone size: .
D gene: TRBD1
CDR3 DNA: TGTGCCACCAGCTCCGGGACAGGGGGCAATTGGGCCGGGGAGCTGTTTTTT
CDR3 protein: CATSSGTGGNWAGELFF

V gene: TRBV11-3
J gene: TRBJ1-1
clone size: .
D gene: .
CDR3 DNA: TGTGCCAGCAGCTTGGAGGGATATAACACTGAAGCTTTCTTT
CDR3 protein: CASSLEGYNTEAFF

V gene: TRBV4-1
J gene: TRBJ2-7
clone size: .
D gene: TRBD1
CDR3 DNA: TGCGCCAGCAGCCCATCGACAGGGGTTCGCGGCGAGCAGTACTTC
CDR3 protein: CASSPSTGVRGEQYF

V gene: TRBV9
J gene: TRBJ2-5
clone size: .
D gene: TRBD1
CDR3 DNA: TGTGCCAGCAGCGTTGGGGTGACAGGGGGCATCCAAGAGACCCAGTACTTC
CDR3 protein: CASSVGVTGGIQETQYF

V gene: TRBV30
J gene: TRBJ1-1
clone size: .
D gene: .
CDR3 DNA: TGTGCCTGGAGTTATCAGGGCATGAACACTGAAGCTTTCTTT
CDR3 protein: CAWSYQGMNTEAFF

V gene: TRBV27
J gene: TRBJ1-3
clone size: .
D gene: TRBD1
CDR3 DNA: TGTGCCAGCAGCCACCTCGGACAGGGCGGAAACACCATATATTTT
CDR3 protein: CASSHLGQGGNTIYF

V gene: TRBV4-3
J gene: TRBJ1-4
clone size: .
D gene: TRBD1
CDR3 DNA: TGCGCCAGCAGAAAACGACAGGGAGCTAATGAAAAACTGTTTTTT
CDR3 protein: CASRKRQGANEKLFF

V gene: TRBV19
J gene: TRBJ1-2
clone size: .
D gene: .
CDR3 DNA: TGTGCCAGTAGTATTTTGACTGGGTCGGTGACCTATGGCCACACCTTC
CDR3 protein: CASSILTGSVTYGHTF

V gene: TRBV12-3/TRBV12-4
J gene: TRBJ1-2
clone size: .
D gene: .
CDR3 DNA: TGTGCCAGCAGTTTAGGGGCAGGGAAGAACACCTTC
CDR3 protein: CASSLGAGKNTF

V gene: TRBV6-1
J gene: TRBJ1-1
clone size: once
D gene: .
CDR3 DNA: TGTGCCAGCAGTGAAATTGGCGGCACTGAAGCTTTCTTT
CDR3 protein: CASSEIGGTEAFF

V gene: TRBV27
J gene: TRBJ1-6
clone size: .
D gene: .
CDR3 DNA: TGTGCCAGCAGTTTTGGCGGGAATTCACCCCTCCACTTT
CDR3 protein: CASSFGGNSPLHF

V gene: TRBV7-2
J gene: TRBJ2-7
clone size: .
D gene: TRBD2
CDR3 DNA: TGTGCCAGCAGCTTGTCAACTAGCGGAACCTACGAGCAGTACTTC
CDR3 protein: CASSLSTSGTYEQYF

V gene: TRBV9
J gene: TRBJ2-3
clone size: .
D gene: .
CDR3 DNA: TGTGCCAGCAGCGTAGCTAGCGTAAGCACAGATACGCAGTATTTT
CDR3 protein: CASSVASVSTDTQYF

V gene: TRBV3-1/TRBV3-2
J gene: TRBJ2-1
clone size: .
D gene: .
CDR3 DNA: TGTGCCAGCAGCCTTGAGCTGAGCTCCTACAATGAGCAGTTCTTC
CDR3 protein: CASSLELSSYNEQFF

V gene: TRBV3-1/TRBV3-2
J gene: TRBJ2-7
clone size: .
D gene: TRBD1
CDR3 DNA: TGTGCCAGCAGCCTACGGTGGGTTACAGGGGGCGACGAGCAGTACTTC
CDR3 protein: CASSLRWVTGGDEQYF